The sample holds many counts of the clone carrying this T cell receptor (beta chain). Its antigen is currently unknown. The sample originates from a study of identical twins. Template switching added a universal primer site, and cDNA bore unique molecular identifiers. MiXCR, applied by TCRdb to the 5' RACE reads, yields one record per CDR3 protein. The table records fewer than 800,000 distinct CDR3 sequences, 7.1% of them present only once. Findings and limits, study-wide: Partly confounded zero-insertion analyses could result from invariant MAIT and iNKT cells.

This CDR3 is 14 amino acids long. Trimming took off 0 bases at V and 2 bases at J, with 7 bases between the two ends. Germline values: CDR1 ENHRY, CDR2 SYGVKD. These data were likewise used in another study, on yellow fever vaccine responses in identical twins. That paper adds: It has been reported that, in twins, the vaccine T cell response seemed partly convergent and partly personalized.

What was sequenced was PBMCs. The clonotype was recovered from a woman aged 18-29 years in good health. The chain is built from TRBV10-3 and TRBJ2-5; weak D call: TRBD2 (6 bases). CDR3 sequence (DNA): TGTGCCATCAGTGAGTCGGGGGGTCAAGAGACCCAGTACTTC. This codes for CAISESGGQETQYF.